Listed below are T cell receptor beta chains from one sample, sequenced in a study of T cells in localized non-small cell lung cancer. The table came from immunoSEQ multiplex PCR; TCRdb's copy has only in-frame clones and leaves some out. The sample holds 5,600 or so clones, 28% seen once. The input for sequencing was lung tumor tissue, taken before any cancer treatment. The receptors were sampled from a female donor of 60 years or more with stage I lung adenocarcinoma. CDR3s include the opening cysteine and the closing phenylalanine or tryptophan. Fields, in order: V gene, clone size, D gene, J gene, CDR3 protein, CDR3 DNA. D genes are given only for firm matches. Only part of the rows carry a size: once, few, many, or a class if the clone is expanded.

V: TRBV6-8; size: few; D: TRBD1; J: TRBJ2-7; CDR3: CASSYDRGDHEQYF; DNA: TGTGCCAGCAGTTACGACAGGGGGGACCACGAGCAGTACTTC
V: TRBV11-3; size: NA; D: NA; J: TRBJ2-6; CDR3: CASSQTRGANVLTF; DNA: TGTGCCAGCAGCCAGACACGTGGGGCCAACGTCCTGACTTTC
V: TRBV9; size: NA; D: NA; J: TRBJ2-4; CDR3: CASSVESQGLAKNIQYF; DNA: TGTGCCAGCAGCGTAGAGTCCCAGGGCCTAGCCAAAAACATTCAGTACTTC
V: TRBV19; size: NA; D: NA; J: TRBJ2-7; CDR3: CASRATRSSYEQYF; DNA: TGTGCCAGTAGGGCGACTAGGAGCTCCTACGAGCAGTACTTC
V: TRBV28; size: few; D: TRBD1; J: TRBJ1-2; CDR3: CASSYRLGQFSGYTF; DNA: TGTGCCAGCAGTTACCGATTGGGACAGTTCTCGGGCTACACCTTC
V: TRBV6-8; size: NA; D: TRBD2; J: TRBJ2-7; CDR3: CASSIGLAGSYEQYF; DNA: TGTGCCAGCAGCATAGGACTAGCGGGGTCCTACGAGCAGTACTTC
V: TRBV29-1; size: few; D: NA; J: TRBJ1-5; CDR3: CSVAPTDNQPQHF; DNA: TGCAGCGTCGCCCCTACAGACAATCAGCCCCAGCATTTT
V: TRBV29-1; size: NA; D: NA; J: TRBJ2-2; CDR3: CSVAFSGGTGELFF; DNA: TGCAGCGTTGCCTTCTCGGGCGGCACCGGGGAGCTGTTTTTT
V: TRBV9; size: few; D: NA; J: TRBJ1-1; CDR3: CASSSREGAEAFF; DNA: TGTGCCAGCAGCTCTCGGGAGGGGGCTGAAGCTTTCTTT
V: TRBV9; size: NA; D: TRBD2; J: TRBJ2-3; CDR3: CASSVAPGAGGRTDTQYF; DNA: TGTGCCAGCAGCGTAGCTCCTGGTGCGGGGGGGCGCACAGATACGCAGTATTTT
V: TRBV6-8; size: NA; D: NA; J: TRBJ2-7; CDR3: CASSYPLGQANEQYF; DNA: TGTGCCAGCAGTTACCCCTTGGGACAAGCAAACGAGCAGTACTTC
V: TRBV6-8; size: NA; D: TRBD1; J: TRBJ1-2; CDR3: CAIRETTGGNGYTF; DNA: TGTGCCATCAGGGAAACAACAGGGGGGAATGGCTACACCTTC
V: TRBV18; size: NA; D: NA; J: TRBJ2-4; CDR3: CASSPGGGGNIQYF; DNA: TGTGCCAGCTCACCGGGGGGCGGCGGAAACATTCAGTACTTC
V: TRBV5-1; size: NA; D: NA; J: TRBJ2-6; CDR3: CASSLDGSGANVLTF; DNA: TGCGCCAGCAGCTTGGACGGATCTGGGGCCAACGTCCTGACTTTC
V: TRBV19; size: once; D: NA; J: TRBJ2-5; CDR3: CASSIGGALRETQYF; DNA: TGTGCCAGTAGTATTGGAGGGGCTCTGAGAGAGACCCAGTACTTC
V: TRBV6-8; size: few; D: NA; J: TRBJ2-6; CDR3: CASSGEGSGANVLTF; DNA: TGTGCCAGCAGTGGAGAGGGATCTGGGGCCAACGTCCTGACTTTC
V: TRBV27; size: NA; D: TRBD1; J: TRBJ2-7; CDR3: CASHPQGAEEQYF; DNA: TGTGCCAGCCACCCTCAGGGGGCGGAAGAGCAGTACTTC
V: TRBV19; size: NA; D: NA; J: TRBJ2-1; CDR3: CASRNLRQEVNNEQFF; DNA: TGTGCCAGTAGGAATCTACGACAGGAGGTTAACAATGAGCAGTTCTTC
V: TRBV18; size: NA; D: NA; J: TRBJ2-1; CDR3: CASSHPLSSNEQFF; DNA: TGTGCCAGCTCGCACCCGCTATCCAGCAATGAGCAGTTCTTC
V: TRBV11-3; size: medium-sized; D: NA; J: TRBJ2-3; CDR3: CASSDQGGSTDTQYF; DNA: TGTGCCAGCAGCGACCAGGGGGGAAGCACAGATACGCAGTATTTT
V: TRBV11-3; size: NA; D: TRBD2; J: TRBJ2-1; CDR3: CASSPGGLAGGGYNEQFF; DNA: TGTGCCAGCAGCCCAGGGGGCCTAGCGGGAGGAGGCTACAATGAGCAGTTCTTC
V: TRBV9; size: once; D: TRBD1; J: TRBJ1-3; CDR3: CASSKGQAYSGNTIYF; DNA: TGTGCCAGCAGCAAGGGACAGGCGTACTCTGGAAACACCATATATTTT
V: TRBV7-6; size: NA; D: TRBD1; J: TRBJ2-1; CDR3: CASSRTGGDNEQFF; DNA: TGTGCCAGCAGCCGGACAGGGGGAGACAATGAGCAGTTCTTC
V: TRBV11-3; size: NA; D: TRBD1; J: TRBJ1-2; CDR3: CASSKTGTGGQQGYTF; DNA: TGTGCCAGCAGCAAAACCGGGACAGGGGGTCAACAGGGCTACACCTTC
V: TRBV23-1; size: medium-sized; D: NA; J: TRBJ2-1; CDR3: CASSQDRSFNEQFF; DNA: TGCGCCAGCAGCCAAGATAGGAGTTTCAATGAGCAGTTCTTC
V: TRBV28; size: few; D: TRBD2; J: TRBJ2-7; CDR3: CASSAGLAGGREQYF; DNA: TGTGCCAGCAGTGCCGGCCTAGCGGGAGGGCGGGAGCAGTACTTC
V: TRBV7-5; size: NA; D: NA; J: TRBJ2-6; CDR3: CASSLAGLRGSGANVLTF; DNA: TGTGCCAGCAGCTTGGCCGGCCTCAGGGGCTCTGGGGCCAACGTCCTGACTTTC
V: TRBV5-1; size: few; D: NA; J: TRBJ2-3; CDR3: CASSLLTVGVTGTDTQYF; DNA: TGCGCCAGCAGCTTGTTAACCGTTGGAGTCACTGGTACAGATACGCAGTATTTT
V: TRBV30; size: NA; D: TRBD1; J: TRBJ2-1; CDR3: CAWERGQGFNEQFF; DNA: TGTGCCTGGGAAAGAGGACAGGGCTTCAATGAGCAGTTCTTC
V: TRBV11-3; size: few; D: NA; J: TRBJ1-2; CDR3: CASSPGEAHSNYGYTF; DNA: TGTGCCAGCAGCCCAGGCGAGGCCCACTCTAACTATGGCTACACCTTC
V: TRBV6-8; size: NA; D: TRBD1; J: TRBJ2-3; CDR3: CASSYFPPGQGTDTQYF; DNA: TGTGCCAGCAGTTACTTTCCACCTGGACAGGGCACAGATACGCAGTATTTT
V: TRBV6-8; size: few; D: TRBD2; J: TRBJ2-2; CDR3: CATSVSGTGELFF; DNA: TGTGCCACCAGCGTTAGCGGGACCGGGGAGCTGTTTTTT
V: TRBV12-5; size: NA; D: NA; J: TRBJ2-3; CDR3: CASGDRKTMEQYF; DNA: TGTGCCAGCGGCGACCGGAAAACAATGGAGCAGTATTTT
V: TRBV11-3; size: few; D: NA; J: TRBJ1-1; CDR3: CASSLRKDRKNTEAFF; DNA: TGTGCCAGCAGCTTAAGGAAGGACAGAAAGAACACTGAAGCTTTCTTT
V: TRBV14; size: NA; D: TRBD1; J: TRBJ1-3; CDR3: CASSRDVQGVAIYF; DNA: TGTGCCAGCAGCCGAGACGTACAGGGGGTCGCCATATATTTT
V: TRBV11-3; size: few; D: NA; J: TRBJ2-7; CDR3: CASSLEVEAYEQYF; DNA: TGTGCCAGCAGCTTAGAGGTGGAGGCCTACGAGCAGTACTTC
V: TRBV30; size: NA; D: NA; J: TRBJ2-7; CDR3: CAWGLGQSYEQYF; DNA: TGTGCCTGGGGACTTGGACAGTCCTACGAGCAGTACTTC
V: TRBV11-3; size: few; D: NA; J: TRBJ2-3; CDR3: CASSFGQFSTDTQYF; DNA: TGTGCCAGCAGCTTCGGACAGTTTAGCACAGATACGCAGTATTTT
V: TRBV11-3; size: medium-sized; D: TRBD2; J: TRBJ2-2; CDR3: CASSPRLAGADTGELFF; DNA: TGTGCCAGCAGCCCGAGACTAGCGGGAGCCGACACCGGGGAGCTGTTTTTT
V: TRBV14; size: NA; D: TRBD2; J: TRBJ2-7; CDR3: CASSQEGRTSGTNEQYF; DNA: TGTGCCAGCAGCCAAGAGGGTCGGACTAGCGGCACCAACGAGCAGTACTTC
V: TRBV4-1; size: NA; D: TRBD1; J: TRBJ1-4; CDR3: CASSQGTGTNEKLFF; DNA: TGCGCCAGCAGCCAAGGGACAGGGACGAATGAAAAACTGTTTTTT
V: TRBV6-8; size: medium-sized; D: TRBD1; J: TRBJ1-5; CDR3: CASSPQGGYSNQPQHF; DNA: TGTGCCAGCAGTCCCCAGGGGGGGTATAGCAATCAGCCCCAGCATTTT